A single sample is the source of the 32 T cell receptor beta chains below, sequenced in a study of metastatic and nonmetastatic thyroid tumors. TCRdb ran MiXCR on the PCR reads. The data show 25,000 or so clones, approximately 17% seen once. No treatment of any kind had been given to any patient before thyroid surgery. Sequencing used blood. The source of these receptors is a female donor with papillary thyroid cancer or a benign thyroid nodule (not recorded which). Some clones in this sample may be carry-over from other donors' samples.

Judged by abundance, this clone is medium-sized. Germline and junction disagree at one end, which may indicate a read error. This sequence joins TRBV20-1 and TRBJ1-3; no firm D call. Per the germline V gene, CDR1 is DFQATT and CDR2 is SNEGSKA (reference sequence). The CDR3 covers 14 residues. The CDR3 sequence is CSARNKAQGSTIYF. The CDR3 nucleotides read TGCAGTGCTAGAAATAAGGCCCAAGGAAGCACCATATATTTT.

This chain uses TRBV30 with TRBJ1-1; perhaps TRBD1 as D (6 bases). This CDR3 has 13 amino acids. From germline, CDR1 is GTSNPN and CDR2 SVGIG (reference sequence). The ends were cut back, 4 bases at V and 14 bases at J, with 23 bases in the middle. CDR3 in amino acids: CAWTPRGDTESFF. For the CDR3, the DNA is TGTGCCTGGACCCCACGGGGGGACACTGAATCCTTCTTT.

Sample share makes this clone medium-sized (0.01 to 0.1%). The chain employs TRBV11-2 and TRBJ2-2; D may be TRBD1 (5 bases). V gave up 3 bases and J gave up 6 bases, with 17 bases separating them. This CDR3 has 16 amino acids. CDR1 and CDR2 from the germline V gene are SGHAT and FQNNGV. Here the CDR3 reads CASSLGGASKAGELFF. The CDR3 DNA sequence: TGTGCCAGCAGCTTGGGTGGGGCGAGTAAGGCCGGGGAGCTGTTTTTT. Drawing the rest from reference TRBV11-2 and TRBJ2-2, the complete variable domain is EAGVAQSPRYKIIEKRQSVAFWCNPISGHATLYWYQQILGQGPKLLIQFQNNGVVDDSQLPKDRFSAERLKGVDSTLKIQPAKLEDSAVYLCASSLGGASKAGELFFGEGSRLTVL.

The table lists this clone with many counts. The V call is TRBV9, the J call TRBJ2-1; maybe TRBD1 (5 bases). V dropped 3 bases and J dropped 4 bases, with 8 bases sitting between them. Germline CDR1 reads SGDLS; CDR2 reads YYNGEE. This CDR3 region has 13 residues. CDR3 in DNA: TGTGCCAGCAGCGGGACACCTTACAATGAGCAGTTCTTC. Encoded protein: CASSGTPYNEQFF.

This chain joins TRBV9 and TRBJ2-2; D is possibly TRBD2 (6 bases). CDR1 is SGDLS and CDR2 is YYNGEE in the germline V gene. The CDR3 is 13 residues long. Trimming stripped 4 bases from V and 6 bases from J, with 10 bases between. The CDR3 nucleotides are TGTGCCAGCAGCCGGGAGTTTGCCGGGGAGCTGTTTTTT. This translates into CASSREFAGELFF. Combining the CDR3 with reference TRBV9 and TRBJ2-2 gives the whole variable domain DSGVTQTPKHLITATGQRVTLRCSPRSGDLSVYWYQQSLDQGLQFLIQYYNGEERAKGNILERFSAQQFPDLHSELNLSSLELGDSALYFCASSREFAGELFFGEGSRLTVL.

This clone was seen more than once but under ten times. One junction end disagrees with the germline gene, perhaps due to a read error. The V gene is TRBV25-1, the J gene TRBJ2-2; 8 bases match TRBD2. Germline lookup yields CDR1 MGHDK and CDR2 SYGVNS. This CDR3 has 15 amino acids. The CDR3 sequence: CASSDIGRASGELFF. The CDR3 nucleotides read TGCGCCAGCAGTGATATCGGGAGGGCCAGCGGGGAGCTGTTTTTT.

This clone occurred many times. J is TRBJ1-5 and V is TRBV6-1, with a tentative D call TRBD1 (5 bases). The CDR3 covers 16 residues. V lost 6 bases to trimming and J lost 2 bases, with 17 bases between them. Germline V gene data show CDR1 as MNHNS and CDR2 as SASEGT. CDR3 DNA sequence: TGTGCCAGCAGAGTGGGGGGGGGTCTAGGCAATCAGCCCCAGCATTTT. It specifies CASRVGGGLGNQPQHF.

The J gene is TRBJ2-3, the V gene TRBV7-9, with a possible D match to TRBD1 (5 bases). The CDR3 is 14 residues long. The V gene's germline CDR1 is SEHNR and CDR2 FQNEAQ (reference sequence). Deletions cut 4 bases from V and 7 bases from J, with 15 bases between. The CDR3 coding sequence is TGTGCCAGCAGCTCCATCCAGGGTTCGTATACGCAGTATTTT. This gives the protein CASSSIQGSYTQYF. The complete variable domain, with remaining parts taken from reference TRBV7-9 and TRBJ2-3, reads DTGVSQNPRHKITKRGQNVTFRCDPISEHNRLYWYRQTLGQGPEFLTYFQNEAQLEKSRLLSDRFSAERPKGSFSTLEIQRTEQGDSAMYLCASSSIQGSYTQYFGPGTRLTVL.

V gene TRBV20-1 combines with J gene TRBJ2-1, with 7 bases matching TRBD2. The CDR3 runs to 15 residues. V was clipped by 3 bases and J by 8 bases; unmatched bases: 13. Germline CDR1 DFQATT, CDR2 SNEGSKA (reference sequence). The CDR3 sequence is CSASNEGGPTDEQFF. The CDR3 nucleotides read TGCAGTGCTAGTAATGAGGGAGGGCCGACGGATGAGCAGTTCTTC.

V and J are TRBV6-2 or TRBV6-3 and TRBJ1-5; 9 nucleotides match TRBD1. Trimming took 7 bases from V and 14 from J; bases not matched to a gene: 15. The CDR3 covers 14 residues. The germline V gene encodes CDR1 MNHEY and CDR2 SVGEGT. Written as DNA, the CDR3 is TGTGCCAGCAAAGCTACAGGGGGCGGTCAGCCAAAGCATTTT. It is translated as CASKATGGGQPKHF.

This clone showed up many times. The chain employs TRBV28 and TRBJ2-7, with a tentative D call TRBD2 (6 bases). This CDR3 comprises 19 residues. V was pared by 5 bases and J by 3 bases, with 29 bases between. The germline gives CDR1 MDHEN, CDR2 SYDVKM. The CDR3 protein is CASSPEGPSGGQGVYEQYF. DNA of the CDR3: TGTGCCAGCAGTCCCGAAGGTCCAAGCGGAGGGCAGGGCGTCTACGAGCAGTACTTC.

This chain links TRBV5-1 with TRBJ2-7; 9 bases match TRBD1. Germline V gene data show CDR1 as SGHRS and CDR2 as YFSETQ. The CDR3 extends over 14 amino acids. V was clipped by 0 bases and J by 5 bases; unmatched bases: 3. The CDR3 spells CASSLEGQGDEQYF. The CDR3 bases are TGCGCCAGCAGCTTGGAGGGACAGGGTGACGAGCAGTACTTC.

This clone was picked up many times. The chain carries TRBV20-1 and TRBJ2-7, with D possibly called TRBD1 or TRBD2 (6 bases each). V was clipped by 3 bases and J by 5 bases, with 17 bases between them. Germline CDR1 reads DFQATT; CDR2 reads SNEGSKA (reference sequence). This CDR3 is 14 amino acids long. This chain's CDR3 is CSASMGGSIDEQYF. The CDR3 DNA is TGCAGTGCTAGTATGGGGGGCAGTATCGACGAGCAGTACTTC.

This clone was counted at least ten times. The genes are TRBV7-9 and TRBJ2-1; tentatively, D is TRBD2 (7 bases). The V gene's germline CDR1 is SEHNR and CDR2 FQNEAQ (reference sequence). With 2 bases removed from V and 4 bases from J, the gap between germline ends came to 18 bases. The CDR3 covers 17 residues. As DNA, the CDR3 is TGTGCCAGCAGCTTATTATTCGGGGGGCAATTTTACAATGAGCAGTTCTTC. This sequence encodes CASSLLFGGQFYNEQFF.

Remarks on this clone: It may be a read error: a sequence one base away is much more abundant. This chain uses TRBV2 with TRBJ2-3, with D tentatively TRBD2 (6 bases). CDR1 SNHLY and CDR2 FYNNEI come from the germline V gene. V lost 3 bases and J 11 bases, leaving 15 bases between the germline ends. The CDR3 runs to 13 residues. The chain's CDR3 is CASSEGLSGEQYF. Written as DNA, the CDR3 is TGTGCCAGCAGTGAGGGGCTATCGGGAGAGCAGTATTTT.

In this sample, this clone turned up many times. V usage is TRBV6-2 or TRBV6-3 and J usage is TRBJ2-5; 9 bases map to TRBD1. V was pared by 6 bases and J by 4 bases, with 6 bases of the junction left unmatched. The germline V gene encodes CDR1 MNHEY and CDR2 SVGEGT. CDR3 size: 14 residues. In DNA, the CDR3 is TGTGCCAGCAGCCGACAGGGGGAACGAGAGACCCAGTACTTC. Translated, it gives CASSRQGERETQYF.

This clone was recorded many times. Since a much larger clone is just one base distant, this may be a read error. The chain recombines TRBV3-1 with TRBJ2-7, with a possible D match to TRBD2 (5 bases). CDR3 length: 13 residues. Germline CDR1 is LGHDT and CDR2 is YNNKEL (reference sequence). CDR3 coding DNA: TGTGCCAGCGGCCAACCGGGATACTACGAGCAGTACTTC. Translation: CASGQPGYYEQYF.

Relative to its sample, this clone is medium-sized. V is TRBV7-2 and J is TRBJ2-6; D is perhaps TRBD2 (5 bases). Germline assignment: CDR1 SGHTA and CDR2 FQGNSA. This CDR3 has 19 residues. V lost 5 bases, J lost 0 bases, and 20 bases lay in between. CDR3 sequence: CASSATRTGLSSGANVLTF. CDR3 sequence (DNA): TGTGCCAGCAGCGCCACCCGGACTGGGTTAAGCTCTGGGGCCAACGTCCTGACTTTC.

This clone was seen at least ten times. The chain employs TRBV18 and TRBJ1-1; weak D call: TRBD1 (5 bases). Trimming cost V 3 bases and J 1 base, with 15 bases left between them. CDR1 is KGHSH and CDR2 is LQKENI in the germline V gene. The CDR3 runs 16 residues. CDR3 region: CASSPPGDRRNTEAFF. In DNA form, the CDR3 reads TGTGCCAGCTCACCTCCGGGTGACAGAAGGAACACTGAAGCTTTCTTT.

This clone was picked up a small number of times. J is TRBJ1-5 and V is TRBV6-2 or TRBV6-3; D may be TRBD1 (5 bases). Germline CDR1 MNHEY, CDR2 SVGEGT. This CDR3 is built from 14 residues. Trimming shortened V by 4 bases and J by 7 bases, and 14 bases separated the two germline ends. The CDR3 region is CASSWWQGVQPQHF. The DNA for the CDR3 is TGTGCCAGCAGTTGGTGGCAGGGTGTACAGCCCCAGCATTTT.

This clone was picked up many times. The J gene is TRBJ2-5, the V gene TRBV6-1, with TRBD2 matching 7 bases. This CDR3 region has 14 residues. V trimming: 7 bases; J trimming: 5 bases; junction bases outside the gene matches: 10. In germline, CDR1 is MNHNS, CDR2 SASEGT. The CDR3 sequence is CASTKAGDAETQYF. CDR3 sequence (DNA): TGTGCCAGCACAAAGGCGGGAGACGCCGAGACCCAGTACTTC.

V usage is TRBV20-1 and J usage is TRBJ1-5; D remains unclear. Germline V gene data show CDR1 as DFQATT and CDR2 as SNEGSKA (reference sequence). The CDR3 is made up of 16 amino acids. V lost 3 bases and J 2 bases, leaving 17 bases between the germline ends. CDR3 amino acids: CSARIQGQDGNQPQHF. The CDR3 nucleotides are TGCAGTGCTAGGATTCAAGGGCAAGATGGCAATCAGCCCCAGCATTTT.

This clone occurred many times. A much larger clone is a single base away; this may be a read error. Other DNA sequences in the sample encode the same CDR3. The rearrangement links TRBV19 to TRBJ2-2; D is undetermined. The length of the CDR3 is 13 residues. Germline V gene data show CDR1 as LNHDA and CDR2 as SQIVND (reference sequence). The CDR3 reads CASTPFNTGELFF. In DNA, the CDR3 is TGTGCCAGTACTCCCTTCAACACTGGGGAGCTGTTTTTT.

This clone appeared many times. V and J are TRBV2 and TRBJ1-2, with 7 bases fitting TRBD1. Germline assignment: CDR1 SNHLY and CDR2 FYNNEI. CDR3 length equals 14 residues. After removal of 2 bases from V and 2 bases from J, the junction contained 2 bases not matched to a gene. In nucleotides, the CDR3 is TGTGCCAGCAGTGAATGGACAGGAAACTATGGCTACACCTTC. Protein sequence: CASSEWTGNYGYTF.

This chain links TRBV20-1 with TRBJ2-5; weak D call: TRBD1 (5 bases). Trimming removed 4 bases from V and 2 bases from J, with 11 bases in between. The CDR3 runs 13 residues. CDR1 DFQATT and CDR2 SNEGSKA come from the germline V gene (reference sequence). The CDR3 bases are TGCAGTGCTATTCAGGGAAGACAAGAGACCCAGTACTTC. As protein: CSAIQGRQETQYF.

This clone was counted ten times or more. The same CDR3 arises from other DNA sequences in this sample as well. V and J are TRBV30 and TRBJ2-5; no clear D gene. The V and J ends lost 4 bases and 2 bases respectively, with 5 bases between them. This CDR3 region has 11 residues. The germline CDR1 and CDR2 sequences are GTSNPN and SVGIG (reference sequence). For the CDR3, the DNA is TGTGCCTGGACCATACAAGAGACCCAGTACTTC. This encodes CAWTIQETQYF. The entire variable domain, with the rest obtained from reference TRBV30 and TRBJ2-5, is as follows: SQTIHQWPATLVQPVGSPLSLECTVEGTSNPNLYWYRQAAGRGLQLLFYSVGIGQISSEVPQNLSASRPQDRQFILSSKKLLLSDSGFYLCAWTIQETQYFGPGTRLLVL.

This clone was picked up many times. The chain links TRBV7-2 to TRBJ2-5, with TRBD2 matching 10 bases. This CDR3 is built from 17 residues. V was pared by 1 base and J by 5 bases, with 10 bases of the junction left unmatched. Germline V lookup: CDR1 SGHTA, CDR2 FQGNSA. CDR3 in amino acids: CASSLERGTSGMETQYF. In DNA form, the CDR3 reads TGTGCCAGCAGCTTAGAACGCGGTACTAGCGGGATGGAGACCCAGTACTTC.

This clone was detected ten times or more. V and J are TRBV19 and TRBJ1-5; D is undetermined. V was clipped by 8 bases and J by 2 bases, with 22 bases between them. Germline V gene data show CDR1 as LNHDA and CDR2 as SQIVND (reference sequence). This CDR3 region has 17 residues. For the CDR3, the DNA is TGTGCCAGTGGTGACGGAGCCCTCAGGTCGCGCAATCAGCCCCAGCATTTT. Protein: CASGDGALRSRNQPQHF.

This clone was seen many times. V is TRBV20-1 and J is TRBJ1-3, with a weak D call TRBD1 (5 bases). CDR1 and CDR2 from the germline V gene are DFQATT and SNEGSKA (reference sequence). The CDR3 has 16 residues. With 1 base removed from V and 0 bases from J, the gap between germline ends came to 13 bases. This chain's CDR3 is CSARGRSGPSGNTIYF. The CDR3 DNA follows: TGCAGTGCTAGAGGTCGGTCAGGGCCCTCTGGAAACACCATATATTTT.

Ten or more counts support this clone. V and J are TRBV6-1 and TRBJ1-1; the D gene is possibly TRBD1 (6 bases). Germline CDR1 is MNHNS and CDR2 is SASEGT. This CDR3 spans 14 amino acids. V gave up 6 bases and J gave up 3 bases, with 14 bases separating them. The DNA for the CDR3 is TGTGCCAGCAGCCCTAGGACAGATTACACTGAAGCTTTCTTT. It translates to CASSPRTDYTEAFF.

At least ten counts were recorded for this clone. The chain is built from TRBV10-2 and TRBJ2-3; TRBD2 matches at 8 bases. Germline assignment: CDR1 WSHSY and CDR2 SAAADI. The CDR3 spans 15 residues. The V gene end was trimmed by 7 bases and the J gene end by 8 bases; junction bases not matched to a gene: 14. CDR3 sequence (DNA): TGCGCCAGCACAACTAGCGGACCCCTCGGGGGTACGCAGTATTTT. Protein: CASTTSGPLGGTQYF.

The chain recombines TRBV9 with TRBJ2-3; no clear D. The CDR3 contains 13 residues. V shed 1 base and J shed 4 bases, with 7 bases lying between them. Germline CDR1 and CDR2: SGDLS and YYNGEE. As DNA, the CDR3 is TGTGCCAGCAGCGTAATCCTGTCAGATACGCAGTATTTT. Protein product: CASSVILSDTQYF. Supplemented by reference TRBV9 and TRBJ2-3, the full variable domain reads DSGVTQTPKHLITATGQRVTLRCSPRSGDLSVYWYQQSLDQGLQFLIQYYNGEERAKGNILERFSAQQFPDLHSELNLSSLELGDSALYFCASSVILSDTQYFGPGTRLTVL.